One sample yielded the 14 T cell receptor beta chains listed below, sequenced in a study of cytotoxic CD8 clonotypes in ibrutinib-treated CLL (dated by TCRdb to 2020 to 2023). Library method: the immunoSEQ multiplex PCR assay. TCRdb re-hosts the immuneACCESS table, in-frame sequences only. Its copies lack some clones; in the studies checked, an unresolved V gene accounts for under half of them, and the cause for the rest is not known. The sample table lists about 160,000 clones, about 88% of them with a count of one. Roughly 3% of the sample belongs to the ten largest clones. The sample's time point label is to be understood as: progressive disease on ibrutinib. The specimen comprised PBMCs, sampled at disease progression, from a patient treated with ibrutinib. These receptors were collected from a human donor with chronic lymphocytic leukemia.

This sequence joins TRBV27 and TRBJ2-1, with D unclear. Germline V gene sequence: CDR1 MNHEY, CDR2 SMNVEV (reference sequence). The CDR3 consists of 15 residues. Trimming removed 6 bases at V and 2 bases at J, with 14 bases between. For the CDR3, the DNA is TGTGCCAGCAGGACCAACGGAAACACCTACAATGAGCAGTTCTTC. Encoded protein: CASRTNGNTYNEQFF.

The chain recombines TRBV25-1 with TRBJ1-4; D may be TRBD1 (6 bases). Germline V gene lookup returns CDR1 MGHDK and CDR2 SYGVNS. This CDR3 has 15 residues. With 4 bases removed from V and 6 bases from J, the gap between germline ends came to 15 bases. Here the CDR3 DNA reads TGTGCCAGCAGTGGTTGGGGGGGCGAGGATGAAAAACTGTTTTTT. This encodes CASSGWGGEDEKLFF.

The chain links TRBV10-3 to TRBJ2-7, with 7 bases identical to TRBD1. This CDR3 region has 15 residues. V shed 0 bases and J 3 bases; nucleotides not matched to a gene: 5. The germline V gene encodes CDR1 ENHRY and CDR2 SYGVKD. CDR3 nucleotides: TGTGCCATCAGTGAGTCCCGGGACAGAGACTACGAGCAGTACTTC. Its protein product is CAISESRDRDYEQYF.

This clone was found once. The chain joins TRBV9 to TRBJ2-3; TRBD2 matches 9 bases. The germline gives CDR1 SGDLS, CDR2 YYNGEE. This CDR3 has 15 residues. Losses at the gene ends were 0 bases for V and 3 bases for J; bases not matched to a gene: 2. CDR3 region: CASSVVAGGTDTQYF. CDR3 DNA sequence: TGTGCCAGCAGCGTAGTGGCGGGAGGGACAGATACGCAGTATTTT. Filled out from reference TRBV9 and TRBJ2-3, the complete variable domain reads DSGVTQTPKHLITATGQRVTLRCSPRSGDLSVYWYQQSLDQGLQFLIQYYNGEERAKGNILERFSAQQFPDLHSELNLSSLELGDSALYFCASSVVAGGTDTQYFGPGTRLTVL.

Written as DNA, the CDR3 is TGTGCCAGCAGTACTCGGCCGGGACAGGGTGGCGAGCAGTACTTC. Its translation: CASSTRPGQGGEQYF. The gene calls are TRBV6-1 and TRBJ2-7, with 9 nucleotides matching TRBD1. This CDR3 is 15 amino acids long. The J segment lost 6 bases and the V segment lost 5 bases, leaving 11 bases of the junction unmatched. CDR1 and CDR2 (germline): MNHNS, SASEGT.

V is TRBV2 and J is TRBJ2-3; TRBD2 matches at 9 bases. Trimming removed 6 bases from V and 4 bases from J; junction bases left unmatched: 8. The CDR3 totals 15 residues. Germline CDR1 SNHLY, CDR2 FYNNEI. The CDR3 here is CASRPGLAGADTQYF. The DNA for the CDR3 is TGTGCCAGCAGGCCGGGACTAGCTGGCGCAGATACGCAGTATTTT. Using reference TRBV2 and TRBJ2-3 for the parts outside the CDR3, the full variable domain is EPEVTQTPSHQVTQMGQEVILRCVPISNHLYFYWYRQILGQKVEFLVSFYNNEISEKSEIFDDQFSVERPDGSNFTLKIRSTKLEDSAMYFCASRPGLAGADTQYFGPGTRLTVL.

The J gene is TRBJ2-1, the V gene TRBV5-6; D could derive from TRBD1 or TRBD2 (6 bases each). The CDR3 covers 14 residues. Trimming removed 1 base from V and 4 bases from J, with 9 bases in between. CDR1 is SGHDT and CDR2 is YYEEEE in the germline V gene. CDR3 region: CASSLPGAYNEQFF. The CDR3, as DNA: TGTGCCAGCAGCTTGCCGGGGGCTTACAATGAGCAGTTCTTC.

V and J are TRBV5-1 and TRBJ2-1; 9 bases map to TRBD1. V lost 2 bases, J lost 8 bases, and 11 bases stayed unmatched. The CDR3 has 16 residues. Per germline, CDR1 SGHRS and CDR2 YFSETQ. CDR3 sequence (DNA): TGCGCCAGCAGCTTAGCCGGGACAGGGAATTTAGATGAGCAGTTCTTC. Encoded protein: CASSLAGTGNLDEQFF.

Only a few counts were recorded for this clone. The chain carries TRBV21-1 and TRBJ2-5; TRBD1, the D gene given by the table, was not confirmed from the DNA. TRBV21-1 is a pseudogene segment. The CDR3 length is 13 residues. CDR3 DNA sequence: TGTGCCAGCAACAGGACAGCGGTAAGGACCCAGTACTTC. Its protein is CASNRTAVRTQYF.

The chain links TRBV27 to TRBJ2-5, with D perhaps matching TRBD1 (6 bases). The germline V gene encodes CDR1 MNHEY and CDR2 SMNVEV (reference sequence). This CDR3 is 14 amino acids long. Trimming left V 5 bases short and J 4 bases short, with 14 bases between. In DNA form, the CDR3 reads TGTGCCAGCAGTCAGGGGAGAACATCAGAGACCCAGTACTTC. Its translation: CASSQGRTSETQYF.

As DNA, the CDR3 is TGCGCCAGCAGCCGCCCGGACAGGGGGCTCCCTAGCACAGATACGCAGTATTTT. Amino acids: CASSRPDRGLPSTDTQYF. V gene TRBV5-1 combines with J gene TRBJ2-3; 11 nucleotides align to TRBD1. Unmatched junction bases numbered 10, after V lost 4 bases and J lost 0 bases. The CDR3 length is 18 residues. Germline V gene sequence: CDR1 SGHRS, CDR2 YFSETQ.

This clone has just one count. The CDR3 sequence: CASSSSLGQGQYEQYF. CDR3 DNA: TGCGCCAGCAGCTCGTCCCTTGGACAGGGACAGTACGAGCAGTACTTC. This sequence joins TRBV5-1 and TRBJ2-7, with 8 bases identical to TRBD1. J was trimmed by 4 bases and V by 3 bases; bases with no gene match: 12. Per germline, CDR1 SGHRS and CDR2 YFSETQ. The CDR3 loop spans 16 amino acids.

This chain joins TRBV11-2 and TRBJ2-5; 11 bases agree with TRBD2. V lost 1 base to trimming and J lost 4 bases; unmatched junction nucleotides: 11. Per the germline V gene, CDR1 is SGHAT and CDR2 is FQNNGV. The CDR3 has 18 residues. In DNA, the CDR3 is TGTGCCAGCAGCTTAGGATTTAGCGGGAGGGCGACAGGAGAGACCCAGTACTTC. It yields the protein CASSLGFSGRATGETQYF.

V usage is TRBV1 and J usage is TRBJ2-1; no DNA check was done on the table's D call, TRBD1. TRBV1 is marked as a pseudogene. The CDR3 length is 16 residues. The CDR3, as DNA: TGCACCAGCAGCCAAGGTTCCGGGACAGACTACAATGAGCAGTTCTTC. It specifies CTSSQGSGTDYNEQFF.